A selection of T cell receptor beta chains follows, all from one sample in a study of shared clonotypes between healthy human individuals. The protocol was immunoSEQ multiplex PCR, while the TCRdb copy is restricted to in-frame clones and leaves out a portion. Here the sample spans roughly 520,000 clones, roughly 95% being singletons. The sequencing sample was made of naive CD4+ T cells sorted from blood. All receptors come from a woman aged 25 to 45 in good health. Both conserved end residues are part of each CDR3. The D gene is left open where the match is weak. Only part of the rows carry a size: once, few, many, or a class if the clone is expanded.

NA,TRBJ1-4,TRBV5-1,NA,TGCGCCAGCAGCTTGGTAGGGCAAACTAATGAAAAACTGTTTTTT,CASSLVGQTNEKLFF
NA,TRBJ2-7,TRBV19,TRBD1,TGTGCCAGTAGTCTCGGGACAGGGTACTACGAGCAGTACTTC,CASSLGTGYYEQYF
NA,TRBJ2-1,TRBV27,NA,TGTGCCAGCTCCATGGCAGGTGGATCCTACAATGAGCAGTTCTTC,CASSMAGGSYNEQFF
NA,TRBJ1-1,TRBV7-9,TRBD1,TGTGCCAGCAGCTTTACAGGGGCAACGAACACTGAAGCTTTCTTT,CASSFTGATNTEAFF
NA,TRBJ2-5,TRBV6-6,TRBD1,TGTGCCAGCAGTTTCGGGACAGGCGTCCAAGAGACCCAGTACTTC,CASSFGTGVQETQYF
NA,TRBJ2-3,TRBV28,NA,TGTGCCAGCAGTTTACCCCCGACCACAGATACGCAGTATTTT,CASSLPPTTDTQYF
NA,TRBJ2-7,TRBV5-1,TRBD2,TGCGCCAGTCAAACAGGAACTAGCGGGAGTGACGAGCAGTACTTC,CASQTGTSGSDEQYF
NA,TRBJ1-4,TRBV28,TRBD1,TGTGCCAGCAGTACCGGACAGGCAACTAATGAAAAACTGTTTTTT,CASSTGQATNEKLFF
NA,TRBJ1-2,TRBV10-2,NA,TGCGCCAGCAAACCCTCTTGGGAATTTAACTATGGCTACACCTTC,CASKPSWEFNYGYTF
NA,TRBJ2-7,TRBV7-8,TRBD2,TGTGCCAGCAGCTTAAACGGCCTAGCGGGGGAGCAGTACTTC,CASSLNGLAGEQYF
once,TRBJ1-1,TRBV29-1,NA,TGCAGCGTTGACAGGGGCAGGGGCACTGAAGCTTTCTTT,CSVDRGRGTEAFF
NA,TRBJ1-1,TRBV18,NA,TGTGCCAGCTCACCACGGCCCATGAACACTGAAGCTTTCTTT,CASSPRPMNTEAFF
NA,TRBJ2-7,TRBV7-9,TRBD2,TGTGCCAGCAGCCCGGGGTTGGCGGGAGGGGAAGAGCAGTACTTC,CASSPGLAGGEEQYF
NA,TRBJ2-1,TRBV5-1,TRBD1,TGCGCCAGCAGCAAGGGACAGGGGTTGATATACAATGAGCAGTTCTTC,CASSKGQGLIYNEQFF
NA,TRBJ1-2,TRBV9,NA,TGTGCCAGCAGCGTAGCTGAAGGCCCTACGGGGGGCTACACCTTC,CASSVAEGPTGGYTF